Listed below are T cell receptor beta chains from one sample, sequenced in a study of cytomegalovirus exposure and HLA in healthy donors. Data came from immunoSEQ multiplex PCR; TCRdb stores just in-frame clones and leaves some out. The repertoire consists of under 200,000 clones, with 80% to 90% occurring once and the leading ten covering roughly 0.75%. The sequencing input was PBMCs. These receptors were collected from a woman between 18 and 29 years old in good health and CMV-seronegative. Both conserved end residues are trimmed from each CDR3.

v_call: TRBV2
cdr3_aa: ASSRDRDNEKLF

v_call: TRBV7-9
cdr3_aa: ASSPSGTIHNEQF

v_call: TRBV7-8
cdr3_aa: ASSATGWDRSGNTIY

v_call: TRBV6-5
cdr3_aa: ASSYPGVQGAEQY

v_call: TRBV11-2
cdr3_aa: ASSFQWDRAYEQY

v_call: TRBV10-1
cdr3_aa: AYSGGPGGEKLF

v_call: TRBV5-6
cdr3_aa: AGSRSPGQGAYGYT

v_call: TRBV11-2
cdr3_aa: ASSLRTSGNEQF

v_call: TRBV6-1
cdr3_aa: ASSENRGTNQPQH

v_call: TRBV19
cdr3_aa: ASSDRFTEAF

v_call: TRBV7-9
cdr3_aa: ASSLGSANYGYT

v_call: TRBV7-8
cdr3_aa: ASSQGTGTYEQY

v_call: TRBV4-3
cdr3_aa: ASSQDMGGDTGELF

v_call: TRBV5-5
cdr3_aa: ASSSSGSVTDTQY

v_call: TRBV5-1
cdr3_aa: ASSLRLGRGQETQY

v_call: TRBV9
cdr3_aa: ASSPPVGRGNTIY

v_call: TRBV7-2
cdr3_aa: ASSLGQGVYEQY

v_call: TRBV30
cdr3_aa: AWSVRGRTSGSSYEQY

v_call: TRBV28
cdr3_aa: ASCSGSGMYIQY

v_call: TRBV19
cdr3_aa: ASSAGTYEQY

v_call: TRBV5-5
cdr3_aa: ASSLTGPEAF

v_call: TRBV7-9
cdr3_aa: ASSFSTGSNQPQH

v_call: TRBV5-4
cdr3_aa: ASESQGLDEQF

v_call: TRBV10-3
cdr3_aa: AISEIGRGNTEAF

v_call: TRBV10-3
cdr3_aa: AISELWASGSSYNEQF

v_call: TRBV6-5
cdr3_aa: ASSRTDNQPQH

v_call: TRBV5-1
cdr3_aa: ASFRAGTSTDTQY

v_call: TRBV19
cdr3_aa: ASSTTQKTTGRGFYNEQF

v_call: TRBV5-1
cdr3_aa: ASSRGSGDTQY

v_call: TRBV6-1
cdr3_aa: ASRRTSGSYNEQF

v_call: TRBV11-3
cdr3_aa: ASSFSSYQETQY

v_call: TRBV2
cdr3_aa: ASSETGGPPGNTGELF

v_call: TRBV28
cdr3_aa: ASSPTHLAGRETQY

v_call: TRBV5-1
cdr3_aa: ASSLETGRWNTEAF

v_call: TRBV27
cdr3_aa: ASCHQGIFAGELF

v_call: TRBV5-1
cdr3_aa: ASKTPDSPPQETQY

v_call: TRBV30
cdr3_aa: AWRGWRDRGNTEAF